This is a list of T cell receptor beta chains from one sample in a study of blood T cells in healthy people across ages. From the 5' RACE reads, TCRdb called clonotypes with MiXCR, one entry per CDR3 protein. The table records around 800,000 distinct CDR3 sequences, around 62% of them present only once. Material: blood. Receptors originate from a man aged 25-40 years in good health. Each CDR3 is given with its conserved first and last residue. The D gene is left open where the match is weak. Clone sizes are given selectively: once, few, many, or a class where the clone is expanded.

D,size,J,V,DNA,CDR3
TRBD1,.,TRBJ2-3,TRBV12-3/TRBV12-4,TGTGCCAGCAGATCCGGGACAGGGGCGAAGTATTTT,CASRSGTGAKYF
TRBD1,once,TRBJ2-1,TRBV29-1,TGCAGCGGCCTCCCTACGAGGACAGGGACGTACAATGAGCAGTTCTTC,CSGLPTRTGTYNEQFF
.,.,TRBJ2-5,TRBV7-2,TGTGCCAGCAGGCTGACTAGGGCGGAGACCCAGTACTTC,CASRLTRAETQYF
.,.,TRBJ1-5,TRBV21-1,TGTGCCAGCAGCTCTTTTGAGGAGGGGACAGGGGGTGTTCGCAATCAGCCCCAGCATTTT,CASSSFEEGTGGVRNQPQHF
TRBD1,.,TRBJ2-7,TRBV28,TGTGCCAGCAGCGATGGACAGGGCAGGGTCTACGAGCAGTACTTC,CASSDGQGRVYEQYF
.,few,TRBJ2-7,TRBV4-3,TGCGCCAGCAGCCACTTAGCGCGGGACAGCTACGAGCAGTACTTC,CASSHLARDSYEQYF
.,.,TRBJ1-2,TRBV2,TGTGCCAGCAGCCCGGAACAGGGTAGTGGCTACACCTTC,CASSPEQGSGYTF
TRBD1,.,TRBJ2-7,TRBV14,TGTGCCAGCAACGCCGGGACAGGAGCCGAGCAGTACTTC,CASNAGTGAEQYF
.,.,TRBJ2-1,TRBV4-1,TGCGCCAGCAGCCCCAGACGGAGCCGGAACTCAAATGAGCAGTTCTTC,CASSPRRSRNSNEQFF
.,.,TRBJ2-7,TRBV12-3/TRBV12-4,TGTGCCAGCAGTACTCCCGGCGGATTCAACGAGCAGTACTTC,CASSTPGGFNEQYF
TRBD1,.,TRBJ2-7,TRBV5-1,TGCGCCAGCAGCTTGGGGGGACAGGGAGTTCTCTACGAGCAGTACTTC,CASSLGGQGVLYEQYF
TRBD2,.,TRBJ2-1,TRBV20-1,TGCAGTGCTAGAGTAGCGGGGGGGCCGTCTAATGAGCAGTTCTTC,CSARVAGGPSNEQFF
TRBD1,once,TRBJ2-2,TRBV14,TGTGCCAGCAGCCCCAGGGGGCGTGGGGAGCTGTTTTTT,CASSPRGRGELFF
TRBD2,.,TRBJ2-2,TRBV4-3,TGCGCCAGCAGCCAACTGCGGGGGGGCCATCGAACCGGGGAGCTGTTTTTT,CASSQLRGGHRTGELFF